This T cell receptor (beta chain) was retrieved from a study of T cell responses to AZD1222 COVID-19 vaccine. Study-wide results and limits: After the peak T cell response, and only then, were repertoires sampled. Close to half of spike-specific TCRs reportedly recognize unmutated variant regions. Spike as a whole was targeted by vaccine-associated CD4 TCRs, dominant at 160-218 and 743-854. Donors skewed white British and female; clonal diversity was possibly underestimated.

With regard to this clone: Antigen specificity is unknown.

The method was immunoSEQ multiplex PCR; TCRdb's version includes in-frame clones alone and lacks a portion of them. Of around 130,000 clones listed, about 88% were seen once; the top ten hold roughly a tenth. V dropped 2 bases and J dropped 5 bases, with 12 bases sitting between them. This CDR3 has 14 residues. CDR1 and CDR2 from the germline V gene are KGHSH and LQKENI. The source of this sequence is an adult who received the AZD1222 COVID-19 vaccine. This material consisted of peripheral blood, taken 28 days after the second AZD1222 dose. The chain couples TRBV18 to TRBJ1-1; D is perhaps TRBD1 (5 bases). CDR3 nucleotide sequence: TGTGCCAGCTCACCAGGACATGGGGGGACTGAAGCTTTCTTT. Protein product: CASSPGHGGTEAFF.